The rows below give T cell receptor beta chains drawn from one sample of a study of OX40 agonist ivuxolimab in advanced cancers. Measured with immunoSEQ multiplex PCR; TCRdb has only the in-frame clones, and not every one. The sample consists of 45,000 to 70,000 clones, approximately 91% of them appearing once. This material consisted of CD4+ or CD8+ T cells sorted from blood, taken in a trial of the OX40 agonist ivuxolimab. Receptors were obtained from an adult with an advanced solid tumor such as melanoma, head and neck, liver or kidney cancer. CDR3s include the opening cysteine and the closing phenylalanine or tryptophan. Fields, in order: J gene, clone size, V gene, D gene, CDR3 protein, CDR3 DNA. D genes are given only for firm matches. Not every row has a clone size; where given, it reads once, few, many or a size class.

j_call: TRBJ2-6; clone_size: NA; v_call: TRBV19; d_call: NA; cdr3_aa: CASSKQSGANVLTF; cdr3_nt: TGTGCCAGTAGTAAACAATCTGGGGCCAACGTCCTGACTTTC
j_call: TRBJ1-1; clone_size: NA; v_call: TRBV5-1; d_call: NA; cdr3_aa: CASSFRDTSTGTEAFF; cdr3_nt: TGCGCCAGCAGCTTCCGGGACACCTCTACGGGGACTGAAGCTTTCTTT
j_call: TRBJ2-5; clone_size: NA; v_call: TRBV5-4; d_call: TRBD2; cdr3_aa: CAMAGGMETQYF; cdr3_nt: TGTGCCATGGCGGGAGGTATGGAGACCCAGTACTTC
j_call: TRBJ2-7; clone_size: NA; v_call: TRBV30; d_call: NA; cdr3_aa: CAWVEEYEQYF; cdr3_nt: TGTGCCTGGGTGGAGGAATACGAGCAGTACTTC
j_call: TRBJ2-5; clone_size: NA; v_call: TRBV18; d_call: TRBD2; cdr3_aa: CASSAGLQETQYF; cdr3_nt: TGTGCCAGCTCTGCGGGACTACAAGAGACCCAGTACTTC
j_call: TRBJ1-5; clone_size: NA; v_call: TRBV5-1; d_call: NA; cdr3_aa: CASSLGDANQPQHF; cdr3_nt: TGCGCCAGCAGCTTGGGGGACGCCAATCAGCCCCAGCATTTT
j_call: TRBJ2-1; clone_size: NA; v_call: TRBV7-9; d_call: TRBD2; cdr3_aa: CASRPLVRSGGSIDEQFF; cdr3_nt: TGTGCCAGCAGACCCCTAGTGAGATCTGGCGGGAGTATCGATGAGCAGTTCTTC
j_call: TRBJ2-3; clone_size: NA; v_call: TRBV4-2; d_call: TRBD2; cdr3_aa: CASSHPPRGSGRGSSTDTQYF; cdr3_nt: TGTGCCAGCAGCCATCCGCCGAGGGGGAGCGGGAGGGGTTCTAGCACAGATACGCAGTATTTT
j_call: TRBJ2-1; clone_size: NA; v_call: TRBV9; d_call: TRBD2; cdr3_aa: CASSVVAGGQNEQFF; cdr3_nt: TGTGCCAGCAGCGTAGTTGCGGGAGGACAAAATGAGCAGTTCTTC
j_call: TRBJ1-4; clone_size: NA; v_call: TRBV5-1; d_call: NA; cdr3_aa: CASSFTGTNNEKLFF; cdr3_nt: TGCGCCAGCAGCTTTACCGGGACCAATAATGAAAAACTGTTTTTT
j_call: TRBJ1-2; clone_size: NA; v_call: TRBV2; d_call: NA; cdr3_aa: CASRRTDGYYYGYTF; cdr3_nt: TGTGCCAGCAGGAGGACAGACGGGTACTACTATGGCTACACCTTC
j_call: TRBJ1-1; clone_size: NA; v_call: TRBV7-6; d_call: NA; cdr3_aa: CASRRGLESTEAFF; cdr3_nt: TGTGCCAGCAGACGGGGGCTAGAAAGCACTGAAGCTTTCTTT
j_call: TRBJ2-5; clone_size: NA; v_call: TRBV5-1; d_call: NA; cdr3_aa: CASNLGSQGTQYF; cdr3_nt: TGCGCCAGCAACCTGGGGAGTCAAGGGACCCAGTACTTC
j_call: TRBJ1-3; clone_size: NA; v_call: TRBV5-4; d_call: TRBD1; cdr3_aa: CASSGTGFGNTIYF; cdr3_nt: TGTGCCAGCAGCGGGACAGGGTTTGGAAACACCATATATTTT
j_call: TRBJ1-5; clone_size: few; v_call: TRBV6-1; d_call: NA; cdr3_aa: CASSDREGGRYQPQHF; cdr3_nt: TGTGCCAGCAGTGATCGGGAGGGGGGGAGGTATCAGCCCCAGCATTTT
j_call: TRBJ2-7; clone_size: NA; v_call: TRBV25-1; d_call: NA; cdr3_aa: CASSGNYEQYF; cdr3_nt: TGTGCCAGCAGTGGCAACTACGAGCAGTACTTC
j_call: TRBJ2-6; clone_size: few; v_call: TRBV5-6; d_call: TRBD1; cdr3_aa: CASSLVGTGTSGANVLTF; cdr3_nt: TGTGCCAGCAGCTTGGTGGGGACAGGCACCTCTGGGGCCAACGTCCTGACTTTC
j_call: TRBJ1-2; clone_size: NA; v_call: TRBV28; d_call: NA; cdr3_aa: CASSSPINYGYTF; cdr3_nt: TGTGCCAGCAGTTCCCCGATTAACTATGGCTACACCTTC
j_call: TRBJ2-3; clone_size: NA; v_call: TRBV7-9; d_call: NA; cdr3_aa: CASSLLPTGSSTDTQYF; cdr3_nt: TGTGCCAGCAGCTTACTCCCCACGGGGTCTAGCACAGATACGCAGTATTTT
j_call: TRBJ2-2; clone_size: NA; v_call: TRBV28; d_call: TRBD2; cdr3_aa: CASSLSGRNGELFF; cdr3_nt: TGTGCCAGCAGTTTAAGCGGGAGGAACGGGGAGCTGTTTTTT
j_call: TRBJ2-7; clone_size: NA; v_call: TRBV6-1; d_call: TRBD2; cdr3_aa: CASREAGVPYEQYF; cdr3_nt: TGTGCCAGCAGAGAAGCGGGAGTCCCCTACGAGCAGTACTTC
j_call: TRBJ1-1; clone_size: NA; v_call: TRBV12-5; d_call: NA; cdr3_aa: CASGTWAPNTEAFF; cdr3_nt: TGTGCTAGTGGTACCTGGGCCCCGAACACTGAAGCTTTCTTT
j_call: TRBJ2-7; clone_size: NA; v_call: TRBV5-5; d_call: TRBD2; cdr3_aa: CASSAWTSGRGYEQYF; cdr3_nt: TGTGCCAGCAGCGCATGGACTAGCGGGAGGGGGTACGAGCAGTACTTC
j_call: TRBJ1-3; clone_size: NA; v_call: TRBV6-1; d_call: TRBD1; cdr3_aa: CASRIGQGPGNTIYF; cdr3_nt: TGTGCCAGCAGAATTGGACAGGGGCCTGGAAACACCATATATTTT
j_call: TRBJ2-7; clone_size: NA; v_call: TRBV5-6; d_call: NA; cdr3_aa: CASSFSVGFEQYF; cdr3_nt: TGTGCCAGCAGCTTTTCGGTAGGGTTCGAGCAGTACTTC
j_call: TRBJ2-7; clone_size: few; v_call: TRBV27; d_call: NA; cdr3_aa: CASSDALSYEQYF; cdr3_nt: TGTGCCAGCAGTGATGCCCTCTCCTACGAGCAGTACTTC
j_call: TRBJ2-1; clone_size: NA; v_call: TRBV11-2; d_call: TRBD2; cdr3_aa: CASSLAGTSGFGNEQFF; cdr3_nt: TGTGCCAGCAGCTTAGCCGGGACTAGCGGGTTCGGCAATGAGCAGTTCTTC
j_call: TRBJ2-3; clone_size: once; v_call: TRBV2; d_call: NA; cdr3_aa: CASSELQASTDTQYF; cdr3_nt: TGTGCCAGCAGTGAACTACAGGCGAGCACAGATACGCAGTATTTT
j_call: TRBJ2-2; clone_size: once; v_call: TRBV19; d_call: TRBD2; cdr3_aa: CVSGGGETGELFF; cdr3_nt: TGTGTGAGCGGCGGGGGGGAAACCGGGGAGCTGTTTTTT
j_call: TRBJ2-5; clone_size: NA; v_call: TRBV19; d_call: TRBD2; cdr3_aa: CASSARTSLQETQYF; cdr3_nt: TGTGCCAGTAGTGCGCGGACTAGCCTACAAGAGACCCAGTACTTC
j_call: TRBJ1-1; clone_size: once; v_call: TRBV5-1; d_call: NA; cdr3_aa: CASSSGTTNTEAFF; cdr3_nt: TGCGCCAGCAGCTCCGGGACAACGAACACTGAAGCTTTCTTT
j_call: TRBJ2-3; clone_size: NA; v_call: TRBV30; d_call: NA; cdr3_aa: CAWSHTTDTQYF; cdr3_nt: TGTGCCTGGAGTCATACCACAGATACGCAGTATTTT
j_call: TRBJ2-3; clone_size: once; v_call: TRBV15; d_call: NA; cdr3_aa: CATSRVATDTQYF; cdr3_nt: TGTGCCACCAGCAGAGTTGCCACAGATACGCAGTATTTT